The count of the clone carrying this T cell receptor (beta chain) is one. Its antigen is not identified. The data stem from a study of T-cell reconstitution after alpha-beta-depleted transplantation in children. Study-wide findings and caveats: Newly produced T cells mostly accounted for T-cell counts and diversity one year post-transplant. Several hundred expanded graft clones reportedly supplied alpha-beta T cells about two months after transplant.

Unique molecular identifiers were incorporated during preparation of the TCRbeta library. TCRdb reanalysed the PCR reads using MiXCR and keeps one entry per CDR3 protein. Of 600,000 or so distinct CDR3 sequences listed, about 23% are singletons. V was pared by 2 bases and J by 5 bases, with 10 bases between. Germline CDR1 SGDLS, CDR2 YYNGEE. The CDR3 is 13 amino acids. Specimen: PBMCs, mostly from graft donor cells, collected 360 days after TCRalphabeta/CD19-depleted stem cell transplant. The receptor's source is a boy under three years old who had a stem cell transplant for acute myeloid leukemia, so the T cells may come from the graft donor. The V gene is TRBV9, the J gene TRBJ2-5; D is unclear. The CDR3 sequence is CASSVTAGETQYF. CDR3 nucleotide sequence: TGTGCCAGCAGCGTCACCGCCGGGGAGACCCAGTACTTC.